The source of this T cell receptor (beta chain) is a study of blood T cell repertoires in COVID-19. Study details: Researchers got acute and convalescent COVID-19 samples from the United States, Italy and Spain. Sources were T cells, B-cell-depleted T cells, or PBMCs; the material itself was cDNA or gDNA.

Methods used by the authors: Reference gene primers were amplified, and this amplification served to estimate nucleated cell counts. Profiled with immunoSEQ multiplex PCR; TCRdb holds only in-frame clones, not every one. The V and J calls and clone size are taken from that table; D and trimming were inferred from the DNA. The sample shows some 200,000 clones, approximately 80% of them seen only once. This clone was detected a few times. The TCR was taken from a woman aged 65 to 85 with COVID-19, enrolled during active disease. Input material: peripheral blood.

The DNA for the CDR3 is TGTGCCAGCAGGAGACAAAAGGACAGGGGAGGTGGGGAGCTGTTTTTT. This encodes CASRRQKDRGGGELFF. This chain joins TRBV27 and TRBJ2-2; 9 positions match TRBD1. Per the germline V gene, CDR1 is MNHEY and CDR2 is SMNVEV (reference sequence). The CDR3 is made up of 16 amino acids. The V segment lost 6 bases and the J segment 8 bases; nucleotides outside the gene matches: 13.